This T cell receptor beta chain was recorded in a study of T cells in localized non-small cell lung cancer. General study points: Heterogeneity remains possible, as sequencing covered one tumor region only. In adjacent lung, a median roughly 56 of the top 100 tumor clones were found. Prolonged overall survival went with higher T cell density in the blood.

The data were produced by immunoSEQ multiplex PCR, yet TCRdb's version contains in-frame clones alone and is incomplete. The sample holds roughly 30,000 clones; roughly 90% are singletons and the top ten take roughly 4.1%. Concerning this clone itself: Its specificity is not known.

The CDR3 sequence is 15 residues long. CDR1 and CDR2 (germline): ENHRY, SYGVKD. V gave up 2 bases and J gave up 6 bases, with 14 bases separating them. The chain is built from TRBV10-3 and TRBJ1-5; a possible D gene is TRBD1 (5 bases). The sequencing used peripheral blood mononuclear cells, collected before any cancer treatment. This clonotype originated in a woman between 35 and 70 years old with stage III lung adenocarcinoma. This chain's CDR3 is CAISEGAGMGQPQHF. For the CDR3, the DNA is TGTGCCATCAGTGAGGGGGCAGGTATGGGTCAGCCCCAGCATTTT.